This note documents a single TCR beta chain sequence. No antigen is known for it. This CDR3 region has 12 residues. Trimming shortened V by 6 bases and J by 1 base, and 5 bases separated the two germline ends. Looked up from germline, CDR1 is KGHSH and CDR2 is LQKENI. This specimen comes from a study of cytotoxic CD8 clonotypes in ibrutinib-treated CLL. Study-level information: Under twelve relapsed/refractory, about 14 treatment-naive; 17 IGHV unmutated. General study results and limits: Progressing and sustained-remission patients had different sampling times.

The method was immunoSEQ multiplex PCR; TCRdb's version includes in-frame clones alone and lacks a portion of them. The sample shows over 250,000 clones, less than 85% of them seen only once. Genomic DNA (around 2 micrograms) was obtained from cryopreserved PBMCs for construction of TCR beta libraries. V and J are TRBV18 and TRBJ2-3; D is unclear. The receptor comes from a human donor with chronic lymphocytic leukemia. The sequencing used PBMCs, collected at disease progression, from a patient treated with ibrutinib. The CDR3 DNA is TGTGCCAGCTCTATGCGCACAGATACGCAGTATTTT. The encoded protein is CASSMRTDTQYF. Drawing the rest from reference TRBV18 and TRBJ2-3, the complete variable domain is NAGVMQNPRHLVRRRGQEARLRCSPMKGHSHVYWYRQLPEEGLKFMVYLQKENIIDESGMPKERFSAEFPKEGPSILRIQQVVRGDSAAYFCASSMRTDTQYFGPGTRLTVL.